A few counts support the clone carrying this T cell receptor (beta chain). Its antigen is still unknown. The entry originates in a study of cytomegalovirus exposure and HLA in healthy donors. The overall study: The platform used for the 120 validation repertoires matched that of the roughly 700 first-cohort repertoires, a later analysis reported. Findings of the study overall: Most TCR sequences were seen very rarely across donors, but some public TCRs occurred in many. Cytomegalovirus association was listed for about 160 TCR beta chains.

Assay used: immunoSEQ multiplex PCR; TCRdb lists only in-frame clones, some missing. The sample has more than 95,000 clones; 86% are singletons. Trimming removed 6 bases from V and 0 bases from J, with 12 bases in between. The CDR3 contains 14 residues. CDR1 is MDHEN and CDR2 is SYDVKM in the germline V gene. The receptor comes from a man aged 18-30 years in good health and CMV-seronegative. The sequenced sample consisted of PBMCs. The chain has TRBV28 and TRBJ2-7, with D hard to call. The CDR3, as DNA: TGTGCCAGCAGGCCAAGCTCACCCTCCTACGAGCAGTACTTC. It specifies CASRPSSPSYEQYF.